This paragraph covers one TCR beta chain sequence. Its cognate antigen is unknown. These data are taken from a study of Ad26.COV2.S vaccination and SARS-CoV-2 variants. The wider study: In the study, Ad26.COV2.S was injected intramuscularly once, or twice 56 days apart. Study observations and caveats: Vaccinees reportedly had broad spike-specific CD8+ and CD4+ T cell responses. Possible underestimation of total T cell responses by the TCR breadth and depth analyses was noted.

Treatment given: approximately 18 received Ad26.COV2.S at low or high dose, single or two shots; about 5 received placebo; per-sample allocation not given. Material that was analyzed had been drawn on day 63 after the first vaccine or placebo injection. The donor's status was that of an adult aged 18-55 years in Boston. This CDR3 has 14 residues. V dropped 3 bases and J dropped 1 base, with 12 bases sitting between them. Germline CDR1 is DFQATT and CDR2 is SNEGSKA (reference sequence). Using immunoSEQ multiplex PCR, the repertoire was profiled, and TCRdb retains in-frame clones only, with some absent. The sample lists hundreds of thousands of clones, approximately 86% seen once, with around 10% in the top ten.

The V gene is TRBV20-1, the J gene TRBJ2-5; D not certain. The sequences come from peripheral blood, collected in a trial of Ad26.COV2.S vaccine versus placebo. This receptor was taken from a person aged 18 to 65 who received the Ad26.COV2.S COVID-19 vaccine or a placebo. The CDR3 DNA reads TGCAGTGCTAGTCCCAGGAGTAGCCAAGAGACCCAGTACTTC. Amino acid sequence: CSASPRSSQETQYF.